A few counts support the clone carrying this TCR beta chain. Antigen unknown. These data are taken from a study of T cells after yellow fever vaccination. Findings and limits, study-wide: At 95% to 96% for CD4 and approximately 88% for CD8, most primary-vaccination clones showed up again after the booster.

Synthesis of TCR cDNA relied on 5'RACE template switching, which attached a universal primer site and UMIs. In TCRdb, the 5' RACE reads were re-called with MiXCR into one record per CDR3 protein. The table has a few hundred thousand distinct CDR3 sequences, around 10% seen once. The CDR3 is 13 amino acids. The germline V gene encodes CDR1 MNHNS and CDR2 SASEGT. Trimming cost V 4 bases and J 4 bases, with 11 bases left between them. The chain has TRBV6-1 and TRBJ2-7, with D tentatively TRBD1 (6 bases). The starting material was CD4+ T cells sorted from PBMCs, obtained 5 days after the yellow fever booster vaccination. This clonotype was obtained from a man aged 18 to 30 who received the YFV17D yellow fever vaccine. The CDR3 protein is CASSGRRGYEQYF. CDR3 DNA: TGTGCCAGCAGTGGGCGCAGGGGATACGAGCAGTACTTC.